This T cell receptor (beta chain) was obtained from a study of T cell repertoires in cytomegalovirus infection. Study-wide context: Indications came from public TCR beta signatures; they pointed to CMV infection and to a matching HLA type. Study-level points and caveats: Based on cumulative public TCR beta family frequency, carriers of CMV plus the relevant HLA were identified. Within the response measured ex vivo, HLA-C-restricted CMV-specific TCR beta clonotypes were dominant.

This clonotype was counted ten times or more. The antigen is unknown. TCRdb reprocessed the reads via MiXCR and lists one record per CDR3 protein. The table has approximately 500,000 distinct CDR3 sequences, 10% to 12% seen once. This CDR3 contains 15 residues. The trim removed 3 bases at V and 6 bases at J, leaving 5 bases unmatched. CDR1 is SGHTA, CDR2 FQGNSA, per germline. The sample comprised PBMCs. The origin of this receptor is a human donor in good health (CMV status not recorded). Some clones in this sample may be carry-over from other donors' samples. The V gene is TRBV7-2, the J gene TRBJ2-3; 11 nucleotides line up with TRBD2. The CDR3, as DNA: TGTGCCAGCAGCTTTAGCGGGGGGGGGCGGGATACGCAGTATTTT. It codes for CASSFSGGGRDTQYF.